This T cell receptor (beta chain) stems from a study of T-cell reconstitution after alpha-beta-depleted transplantation in children. In its sample, this clonotype was seen a few times. The TCRbeta library was prepared with unique molecular identifiers. MiXCR was run by TCRdb on the PCR reads, yielding one entry per CDR3 protein. This repertoire shows about 610,000 distinct CDR3 sequences, roughly a tenth found once; its top ten account for about 4.2%. CDR1 and CDR2 (germline): SQVTM, ANQGSEA. This CDR3 is built from 12 residues. Trimming pared 2 bases from V and 7 bases from J, leaving 8 bases between.

The V gene is TRBV29-1, the J gene TRBJ1-4; no definite D call. The source is a human donor who donated a stem cell graft to a child with acute myeloid leukemia. This material consisted of PBMCs from the stem cell graft donor, taken from the stem cell graft. The CDR3 sequence is CSVETRGEKLFF. In DNA form, the CDR3 reads TGCAGCGTTGAAACCCGAGGTGAAAAACTGTTTTTT.